A selection of T cell receptor beta chains follows, all from one sample in a study of T cell repertoires in aging, cancer and after chemotherapy. TCRdb independently ran MiXCR on the multiplex PCR reads; one entry per CDR3 protein. The sample consists of 2,700 or so distinct CDR3 sequences, approximately 20% of them appearing once. The specimen sequenced was blood. The receptor source for this set is a human donor with a solid tumor. CDR3s include the opening cysteine and the closing phenylalanine or tryptophan. D genes are given only for firm matches. Some rows have no size entry. The others give once, few or many, or a class for an expanded clone.

V gene: TRBV5-1
J gene: TRBJ2-2
D gene: .
CDR3 length: 14
clone size: few
CDR3 protein: CASGTRPNTGELFF
CDR3 DNA: TGCGCCAGCGGGACACGACCGAACACCGGGGAGCTGTTTTTT

V gene: TRBV5-6
J gene: TRBJ1-6
D gene: TRBD1
CDR3 length: 15
clone size: medium-sized
CDR3 protein: CASRLTGTGNSPLHF
CDR3 DNA: TGTGCCAGCAGGTTGACCGGGACAGGGAATTCACCCCTCCACTTT

V gene: TRBV5-4
J gene: TRBJ1-2
D gene: TRBD1
CDR3 length: 14
clone size: medium-sized
CDR3 protein: CASSVGPGQYGYTF
CDR3 DNA: TGTGCCAGCAGCGTAGGGCCGGGACAGTATGGCTACACCTTC

V gene: TRBV12-3/TRBV12-4
J gene: TRBJ2-7
D gene: .
CDR3 length: 15
clone size: few
CDR3 protein: CASSIRTTGLAEQYF
CDR3 DNA: TGTGCCAGCAGTATACGGACTACTGGGCTCGCCGAGCAGTACTTC

V gene: TRBV11-3
J gene: TRBJ2-2
D gene: TRBD1
CDR3 length: 16
clone size: large
CDR3 protein: CASSLVQGARTGELFF
CDR3 DNA: TGTGCCAGCAGCTTAGTCCAGGGGGCGCGAACCGGGGAGCTGTTTTTT

V gene: TRBV4-2
J gene: TRBJ2-2
D gene: TRBD1
CDR3 length: 19
clone size: .
CDR3 protein: CASSQEAQGALIRTGELFF
CDR3 DNA: TGTGCCAGCAGCCAAGAAGCCCAGGGGGCGCTTATTAGAACCGGGGAGCTGTTTTTT

V gene: TRBV6-2/TRBV6-3
J gene: TRBJ1-2
D gene: .
CDR3 length: 12
clone size: .
CDR3 protein: CASSYIGYGYTF
CDR3 DNA: TGTGCCAGCAGTTACATTGGTTATGGCTACACCTTC

V gene: TRBV6-5
J gene: TRBJ1-2
D gene: .
CDR3 length: 16
clone size: medium-sized
CDR3 protein: CASSEARFRADYGYTF
CDR3 DNA: TGTGCCAGCAGTGAAGCAAGGTTCCGCGCCGACTATGGCTACACCTTC

V gene: TRBV19
J gene: TRBJ1-2
D gene: .
CDR3 length: 12
clone size: large
CDR3 protein: CASSHQRGGYTF
CDR3 DNA: TGTGCCAGTAGTCACCAGAGGGGAGGCTACACCTTC

V gene: TRBV30
J gene: TRBJ1-1
D gene: .
CDR3 length: 14
clone size: .
CDR3 protein: CAWCPSGVGSEAFF
CDR3 DNA: TGTGCCTGGTGCCCCTCCGGGGTAGGTTCTGAAGCTTTCTTT

V gene: TRBV20-1
J gene: TRBJ2-7
D gene: .
CDR3 length: 10
clone size: few
CDR3 protein: CSAGYYEQYF
CDR3 DNA: TGCAGTGCTGGTTATTACGAGCAGTACTTC

V gene: TRBV6-1
J gene: TRBJ2-7
D gene: TRBD1
CDR3 length: 15
clone size: medium-sized
CDR3 protein: CASSEAAGGYYEQYF
CDR3 DNA: TGTGCCAGCAGTGAAGCGGCAGGGGGTTACTACGAGCAGTACTTC

V gene: TRBV6-2/TRBV6-3
J gene: TRBJ1-1
D gene: TRBD1
CDR3 length: 17
clone size: medium-sized
CDR3 protein: CASSPRAGGAGATEAFF
CDR3 DNA: TGTGCCAGCAGCCCACGGGCAGGGGGCGCGGGGGCCACTGAAGCTTTCTTT

V gene: TRBV21-1
J gene: TRBJ1-3
D gene: .
CDR3 length: 18
clone size: .
CDR3 protein: CASSKFLYRGLSGNTIYF
CDR3 DNA: TGTGCCAGCAGCAAATTCCTATACAGGGGCCTCTCTGGAAACACCATATATTTT

V gene: TRBV19
J gene: TRBJ1-1
D gene: .
CDR3 length: 13
clone size: large
CDR3 protein: CASSRSLNTEAFF
CDR3 DNA: TGTGCCAGTAGTAGGTCACTGAACACTGAAGCTTTCTTT

V gene: TRBV20-1
J gene: TRBJ1-2
D gene: TRBD1
CDR3 length: 14
clone size: few
CDR3 protein: CSAGSGTGGFGYTF
CDR3 DNA: TGCAGTGCTGGCTCCGGGACAGGGGGCTTTGGCTACACCTTC

V gene: TRBV25-1
J gene: TRBJ2-7
D gene: TRBD1
CDR3 length: 14
clone size: .
CDR3 protein: CASRGQGAFREQYF
CDR3 DNA: TGTGCCAGCCGGGGACAGGGGGCTTTTCGGGAGCAGTACTTC

V gene: TRBV10-1
J gene: TRBJ1-1
D gene: .
CDR3 length: 14
clone size: .
CDR3 protein: CASSEGRFVTEAFF
CDR3 DNA: TGCGCCAGCAGTGAGGGCAGATTCGTCACTGAAGCTTTCTTT

V gene: TRBV7-2
J gene: TRBJ2-3
D gene: .
CDR3 length: 18
clone size: .
CDR3 protein: CASSLGRGGGWGTDTQYF
CDR3 DNA: TGTGCCAGCAGCTTAGGGCGGGGCGGGGGCTGGGGCACAGATACGCAGTATTTT

V gene: TRBV27
J gene: TRBJ2-7
D gene: .
CDR3 length: 14
clone size: few
CDR3 protein: CASSFGGGDYEQYF
CDR3 DNA: TGTGCCAGCAGTTTTGGTGGTGGAGACTACGAGCAGTACTTC

V gene: TRBV5-1
J gene: TRBJ1-5
D gene: .
CDR3 length: 15
clone size: few
CDR3 protein: CASSLPDSPNQPQHF
CDR3 DNA: TGCGCCAGCAGCTTACCAGACAGCCCCAATCAGCCCCAGCATTTT

V gene: TRBV2
J gene: TRBJ2-7
D gene: .
CDR3 length: 12
clone size: .
CDR3 protein: CASRPQGLEQYF
CDR3 DNA: TGTGCCAGCAGGCCACAGGGATTAGAGCAGTACTTC

V gene: TRBV7-7
J gene: TRBJ2-5
D gene: TRBD2
CDR3 length: 16
clone size: .
CDR3 protein: CASSLASGLGQETQYF
CDR3 DNA: TGTGCTAGCAGCTTAGCATCGGGACTAGGCCAAGAGACCCAGTACTTC

V gene: TRBV6-1
J gene: TRBJ1-1
D gene: .
CDR3 length: 15
clone size: few
CDR3 protein: CASEDGKGSYTEAFF
CDR3 DNA: TGTGCCAGTGAAGATGGGAAGGGCTCATACACTGAAGCTTTCTTT

V gene: TRBV7-6
J gene: TRBJ1-5
D gene: .
CDR3 length: 15
clone size: few
CDR3 protein: CASSLDRTSNQPQHF
CDR3 DNA: TGTGCCAGCAGCTTAGACAGGACGAGCAATCAGCCCCAGCATTTT

V gene: TRBV19
J gene: TRBJ1-1
D gene: TRBD1
CDR3 length: 19
clone size: few
CDR3 protein: CASSIIRDRGDGANTEAFF
CDR3 DNA: TGTGCCAGTAGTATAATCCGGGACAGGGGGGATGGGGCTAACACTGAAGCTTTCTTT

V gene: TRBV7-2
J gene: TRBJ2-1
D gene: TRBD2
CDR3 length: 18
clone size: medium-sized
CDR3 protein: CASSSPGTSGGQYNEQFF
CDR3 DNA: TGTGCCAGCAGCTCCCCCGGGACTAGCGGGGGCCAGTACAATGAGCAGTTCTTC

V gene: TRBV4-3
J gene: TRBJ1-1
D gene: .
CDR3 length: 14
clone size: .
CDR3 protein: CASSVGRGGTEAFF
CDR3 DNA: TGCGCCAGCAGCGTCGGGAGGGGGGGTACTGAAGCTTTCTTT

V gene: TRBV12-3/TRBV12-4
J gene: TRBJ1-1
D gene: .
CDR3 length: 14
clone size: .
CDR3 protein: CASSLMQENTEAFF
CDR3 DNA: TGTGCCAGCAGTTTGATGCAGGAGAACACTGAAGCTTTCTTT

V gene: TRBV19
J gene: TRBJ1-1
D gene: .
CDR3 length: 11
clone size: few
CDR3 protein: CASSFGFEAFF
CDR3 DNA: TGTGCCAGTAGTTTCGGATTTGAAGCTTTCTTT

V gene: TRBV5-4
J gene: TRBJ2-5
D gene: TRBD2
CDR3 length: 17
clone size: .
CDR3 protein: CASSSNLAGGRVETQYF
CDR3 DNA: TGTGCCAGCAGCTCCAACCTAGCGGGGGGGCGGGTTGAGACCCAGTACTTC

V gene: TRBV12-5
J gene: TRBJ2-1
D gene: TRBD2
CDR3 length: 14
clone size: few
CDR3 protein: CASESGGAYNEQFF
CDR3 DNA: TGTGCTAGTGAAAGCGGGGGGGCGTACAATGAGCAGTTCTTC

V gene: TRBV19
J gene: TRBJ2-3
D gene: TRBD1
CDR3 length: 16
clone size: medium-sized
CDR3 protein: CASSIAGDRETDTQYF
CDR3 DNA: TGTGCCAGTAGTATAGCGGGGGACAGGGAAACAGATACGCAGTATTTT

V gene: TRBV7-9
J gene: TRBJ1-1
D gene: TRBD1
CDR3 length: 15
clone size: few
CDR3 protein: CASSSPDKGATEAFF
CDR3 DNA: TGTGCCAGCAGCTCACCCGACAAGGGGGCCACTGAAGCTTTCTTT

V gene: TRBV7-2
J gene: TRBJ2-1
D gene: TRBD2
CDR3 length: 15
clone size: .
CDR3 protein: CASGTSGGQYNEQFF
CDR3 DNA: TGTGCCAGCGGGACTAGCGGGGGCCAGTACAATGAGCAGTTCTTC

V gene: TRBV7-2
J gene: TRBJ2-3
D gene: .
CDR3 length: 12
clone size: large
CDR3 protein: CASSFRGDTQYF
CDR3 DNA: TGTGCCAGCAGCTTCCGCGGAGATACGCAGTATTTT

V gene: TRBV7-2
J gene: TRBJ1-6
D gene: .
CDR3 length: 15
clone size: medium-sized
CDR3 protein: CASTSSLSYNSPLHF
CDR3 DNA: TGTGCCAGCACCTCCTCCTTGTCCTATAATTCACCCCTCCACTTT

V gene: TRBV7-6
J gene: TRBJ2-2
D gene: TRBD2
CDR3 length: 18
clone size: .
CDR3 protein: CASSLGLAGGLVTGELFF
CDR3 DNA: TGTGCCAGCAGCTTAGGGCTAGCGGGGGGTCTCGTCACCGGGGAGCTGTTTTTT

V gene: TRBV15
J gene: TRBJ2-3
D gene: TRBD2
CDR3 length: 16
clone size: few
CDR3 protein: CATSRDGGAGTDTQYF
CDR3 DNA: TGTGCCACCAGCAGAGACGGGGGGGCAGGGACAGATACGCAGTATTTT

V gene: TRBV6-5
J gene: TRBJ2-7
D gene: TRBD1
CDR3 length: 14
clone size: .
CDR3 protein: CASRTRDRGHEQYF
CDR3 DNA: TGTGCCAGCAGGACCCGGGACAGGGGGCACGAGCAGTACTTC

V gene: TRBV20-1
J gene: TRBJ1-6
D gene: .
CDR3 length: 12
clone size: medium-sized
CDR3 protein: CSAGTGDSPLHF
CDR3 DNA: TGCAGTGCCGGGACCGGGGATTCACCCCTCCACTTT

V gene: TRBV9
J gene: TRBJ2-3
D gene: TRBD2
CDR3 length: 18
clone size: .
CDR3 protein: CASSVVAGGPGGTDTQYF
CDR3 DNA: TGTGCCAGCAGCGTAGTTGCGGGGGGGCCGGGGGGCACAGATACGCAGTATTTT

V gene: TRBV6-2/TRBV6-3
J gene: TRBJ2-2
D gene: TRBD1
CDR3 length: 15
clone size: few
CDR3 protein: CASSSSDRLTGELFF
CDR3 DNA: TGTGCCAGCAGTTCATCGGACAGGTTAACCGGGGAGCTGTTTTTT

V gene: TRBV20-1
J gene: TRBJ2-5
D gene: .
CDR3 length: 13
clone size: .
CDR3 protein: CSAPRRGQETQYF
CDR3 DNA: TGCAGTGCTCCCCGTAGGGGGCAAGAGACCCAGTACTTC

V gene: TRBV5-1
J gene: TRBJ1-5
D gene: TRBD1
CDR3 length: 13
clone size: .
CDR3 protein: CASSLRTGESQHF
CDR3 DNA: TGCGCCAGCAGCTTACGGACAGGGGAATCCCAGCATTTT

V gene: TRBV6-5
J gene: TRBJ1-3
D gene: TRBD1
CDR3 length: 17
clone size: medium-sized
CDR3 protein: CASSYSEDRGPGNTIYF
CDR3 DNA: TGTGCCAGCAGTTACTCGGAGGACAGGGGGCCTGGAAACACCATATATTTT

V gene: TRBV5-5
J gene: TRBJ1-5
D gene: .
CDR3 length: 15
clone size: .
CDR3 protein: CASSLELTGSLPQHF
CDR3 DNA: TGTGCCAGCAGCCTAGAGCTTACAGGGTCCCTGCCCCAGCATTTT

V gene: TRBV7-9
J gene: TRBJ1-1
D gene: TRBD1
CDR3 length: 16
clone size: .
CDR3 protein: CASSPTIRTGDTEAFF
CDR3 DNA: TGTGCCAGCAGCCCGACGATCCGGACAGGGGACACTGAAGCTTTCTTT

V gene: TRBV6-2/TRBV6-3
J gene: TRBJ1-5
D gene: .
CDR3 length: 14
clone size: once
CDR3 protein: CASSLIGGNQPQHF
CDR3 DNA: TGTGCCAGCAGCCTCATTGGGGGGAATCAGCCCCAGCATTTT

V gene: TRBV7-2
J gene: TRBJ2-1
D gene: .
CDR3 length: 14
clone size: large
CDR3 protein: CASSRGQSYNEQFF
CDR3 DNA: TGTGCCAGCAGCAGAGGACAGTCCTACAATGAGCAGTTCTTC